This T cell receptor (beta chain) was observed in a study of shared clonotypes between healthy human individuals. Study conclusions and caveats: Sequencing depth was expected to affect clonotype sharing among donors. Generation probability values for non-shared clonotypes were lower than those for clonotypes shared by all four donors.

Using immunoSEQ multiplex PCR, the repertoire was profiled, and TCRdb retains in-frame clones only, with some absent. The profile shows about 2.4 million clones, around 94% of them singletons. The study drew all its donors from Caucasian adults living in Nashville, Tennessee. This clone appeared once. Antigen: not known. V trimming: 5 bases; J trimming: 6 bases; junction bases outside the gene matches: 6. The CDR3 totals 15 residues. The germline V gene has CDR1 MNHEY and CDR2 SMNVEV (reference sequence). The sequencing input was naive CD4+ T cells sorted from blood. Specified subset: CD45RA+ positively selected. This TCR was recovered from a man between 18 and 29 years old in good health. The V call is TRBV27, the J call TRBJ1-6; 8 bases are a match to TRBD1. CDR3 loop: CASSVFGQGNSPLHF. DNA for the CDR3: TGTGCCAGCAGTGTATTCGGACAGGGTAATTCACCCCTCCACTTT.